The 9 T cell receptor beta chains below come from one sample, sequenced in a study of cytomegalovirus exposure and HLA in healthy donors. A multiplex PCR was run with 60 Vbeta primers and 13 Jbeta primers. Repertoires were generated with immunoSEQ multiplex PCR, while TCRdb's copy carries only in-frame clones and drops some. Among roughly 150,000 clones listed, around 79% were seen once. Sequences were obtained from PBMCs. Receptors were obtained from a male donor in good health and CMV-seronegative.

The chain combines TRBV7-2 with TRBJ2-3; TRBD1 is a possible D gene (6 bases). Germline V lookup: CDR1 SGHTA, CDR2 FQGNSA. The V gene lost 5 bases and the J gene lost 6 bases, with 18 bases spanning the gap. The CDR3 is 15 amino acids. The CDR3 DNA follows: TGTGCCAGCAGCCCACAGGGAGCATTGTCTGATACGCAGTATTTT. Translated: CASSPQGALSDTQYF.

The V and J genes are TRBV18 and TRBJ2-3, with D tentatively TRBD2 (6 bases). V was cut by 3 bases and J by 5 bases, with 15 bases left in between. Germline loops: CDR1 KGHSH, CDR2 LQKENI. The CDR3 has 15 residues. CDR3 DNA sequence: TGTGCCAGCTCACCCCTGGGACTGATGGTAGATACGCAGTATTTT. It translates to CASSPLGLMVDTQYF.

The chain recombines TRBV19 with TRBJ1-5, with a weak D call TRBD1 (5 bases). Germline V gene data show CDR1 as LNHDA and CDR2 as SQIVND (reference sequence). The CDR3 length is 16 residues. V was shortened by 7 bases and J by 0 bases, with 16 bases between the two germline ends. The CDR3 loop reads CASTPVQDYSNQPQHF. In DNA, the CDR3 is TGTGCCAGTACCCCAGTACAGGACTATAGCAATCAGCCCCAGCATTTT.

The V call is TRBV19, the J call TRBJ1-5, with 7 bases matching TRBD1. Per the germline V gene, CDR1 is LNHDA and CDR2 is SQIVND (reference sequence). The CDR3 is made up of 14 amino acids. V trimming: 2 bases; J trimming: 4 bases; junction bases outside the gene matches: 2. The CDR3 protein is CASSITGENQPQHF. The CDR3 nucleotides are TGTGCCAGTAGTATAACAGGGGAGAATCAGCCCCAGCATTTT.

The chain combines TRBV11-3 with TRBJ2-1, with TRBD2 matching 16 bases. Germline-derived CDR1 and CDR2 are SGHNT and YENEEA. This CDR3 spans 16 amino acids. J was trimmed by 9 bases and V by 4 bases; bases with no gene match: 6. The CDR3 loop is CASSSGTSGGVGEQFF. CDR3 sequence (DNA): TGTGCCAGCAGCTCCGGGACTAGCGGGGGGGTTGGTGAGCAGTTCTTC.

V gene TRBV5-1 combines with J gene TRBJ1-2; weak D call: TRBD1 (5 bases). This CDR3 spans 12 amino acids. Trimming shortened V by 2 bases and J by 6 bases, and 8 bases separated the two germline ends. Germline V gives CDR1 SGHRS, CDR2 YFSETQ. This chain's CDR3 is CASSLGVHGYTF. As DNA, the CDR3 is TGCGCCAGCAGCTTAGGGGTCCATGGCTACACCTTC.

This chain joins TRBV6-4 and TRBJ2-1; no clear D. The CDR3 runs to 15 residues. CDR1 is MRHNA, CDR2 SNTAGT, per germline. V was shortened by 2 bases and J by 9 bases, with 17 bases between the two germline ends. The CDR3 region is CASSDSFSIPGEQFF. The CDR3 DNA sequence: TGTGCCAGCAGTGACAGTTTCAGTATCCCTGGTGAGCAGTTCTTC.

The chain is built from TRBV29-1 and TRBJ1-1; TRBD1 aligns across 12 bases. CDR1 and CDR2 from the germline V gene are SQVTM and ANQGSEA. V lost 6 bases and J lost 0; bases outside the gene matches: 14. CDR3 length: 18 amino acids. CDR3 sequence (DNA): TGCAGCGTGCAAGCCGGGACAGGGGGCGCCTTCATGAACACTGAAGCTTTCTTT. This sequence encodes CSVQAGTGGAFMNTEAFF. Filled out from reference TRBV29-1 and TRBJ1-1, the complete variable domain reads SAVISQKPSRDICQRGTSLTIQCQVDSQVTMMFWYRQQPGQSLTLIATANQGSEATYESGFVIDKFPISRPNLTFSTLTVSNMSPEDSSIYLCSVQAGTGGAFMNTEAFFGQGTRLTVV.

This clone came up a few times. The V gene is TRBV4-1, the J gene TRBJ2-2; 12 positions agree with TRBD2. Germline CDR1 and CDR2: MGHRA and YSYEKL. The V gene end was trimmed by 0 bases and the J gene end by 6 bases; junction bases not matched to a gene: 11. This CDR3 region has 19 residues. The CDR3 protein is CASSQENRLAGGPPGELFF. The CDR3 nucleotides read TGCGCCAGCAGCCAAGAGAATAGGCTAGCGGGGGGGCCTCCCGGGGAGCTGTTTTTT.